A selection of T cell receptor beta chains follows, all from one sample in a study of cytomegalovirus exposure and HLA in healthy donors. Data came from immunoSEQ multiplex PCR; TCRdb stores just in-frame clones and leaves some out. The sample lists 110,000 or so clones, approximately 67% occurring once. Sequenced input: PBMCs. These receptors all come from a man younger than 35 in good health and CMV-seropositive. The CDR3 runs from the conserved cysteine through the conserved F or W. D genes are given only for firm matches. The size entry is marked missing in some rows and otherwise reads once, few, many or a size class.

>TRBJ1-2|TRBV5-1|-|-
TGCGCCAGCAGCTTGTCCAGGGATGGCTATGGCTACACCTTC
CASSLSRDGYGYTF
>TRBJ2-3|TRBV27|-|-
TGTGCCAGCAGCCTTGCCACTAGCACAGATACGCAGTATTTT
CASSLATSTDTQYF
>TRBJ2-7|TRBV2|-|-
TGTGCCAGCAGGGCCCAGGGGGGCCTCTACGAGCAGTACTTC
CASRAQGGLYEQYF
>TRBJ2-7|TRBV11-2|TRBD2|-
TGTGCCAGCAGCATAACTAGCGGGGGACCCTACGAGCAGTACTTC
CASSITSGGPYEQYF
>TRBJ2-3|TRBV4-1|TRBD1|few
TGCGCCAGCAGCCCTCCGGGACAGGGGGCAGATACGCAGTATTTT
CASSPPGQGADTQYF
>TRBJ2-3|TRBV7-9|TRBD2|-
TGTGCCAGCAGCTCGAGACTAGCGGGGGGGCTGGATACGCAGTATTTT
CASSSRLAGGLDTQYF
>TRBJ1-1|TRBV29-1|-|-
TGCAGCGCCGAACAGGGGAACACTGAAGCTTTCTTT
CSAEQGNTEAFF
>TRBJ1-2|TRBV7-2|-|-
TGTGCCAGCAGCTTAGATCGGGGGGCGGGAGGCTACACCTTC
CASSLDRGAGGYTF
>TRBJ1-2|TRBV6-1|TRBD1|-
TGTGCCAGCGGACAGGACTATGGCTACACCTTC
CASGQDYGYTF
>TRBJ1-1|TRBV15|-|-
TGTGCCACCAGCAGAGATGCAGGGATTCCTGAAGCTTTCTTT
CATSRDAGIPEAFF
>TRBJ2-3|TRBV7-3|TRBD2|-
TGTGCCAGCAGCGGTGGACTAGCGGGGGGATATACGCAGTATTTT
CASSGGLAGGYTQYF
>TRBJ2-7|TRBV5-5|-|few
TGTGCCAGCAGCTTGAGGGCCGGTGGGTTAGCGTACTACGAGCAGTACTTC
CASSLRAGGLAYYEQYF
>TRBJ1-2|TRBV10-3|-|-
TGTGCCATCAGTGAGCTTGCGCTTCGGGACTATGGCTACACCTTC
CAISELALRDYGYTF
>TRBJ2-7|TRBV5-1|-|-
TGCGCCAGCAGCTTGTTTCGGACAGATAACTACGAGCAGTACTTC
CASSLFRTDNYEQYF
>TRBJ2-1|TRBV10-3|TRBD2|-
TGTGCCACCCGTCCGGGTAGCGGGGGTCCTCGCTCCTACAATGAGCAGTTCTTC
CATRPGSGGPRSYNEQFF
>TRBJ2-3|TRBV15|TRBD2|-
TGTGCCACCACCAAGGTTCTAGCGGACGAAAGCACAGATACGCAGTATTTT
CATTKVLADESTDTQYF
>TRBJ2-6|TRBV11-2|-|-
TGTGCCAGCAGCTTGGCGGTTCTAATCTCTGGGGCCAACGTCCTGACTTTC
CASSLAVLISGANVLTF
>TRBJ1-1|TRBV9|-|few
TGTGCCAGCAGCGTTAATCCCCAGACTGAAGCTTTCTTT
CASSVNPQTEAFF
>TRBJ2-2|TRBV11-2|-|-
TGTGCCAGCAGCTCCTTGAGGAGGACCACCGGGGAGCTGTTTTTT
CASSSLRRTTGELFF
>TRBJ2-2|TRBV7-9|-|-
TGTGCCAGCAGCTTAGAACTATACGGGGAGCTGTTTTTT
CASSLELYGELFF
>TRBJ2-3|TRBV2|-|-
TGTGCCAGCAGATTCGAGGGTAAAGGAGATACGCAGTATTTT
CASRFEGKGDTQYF
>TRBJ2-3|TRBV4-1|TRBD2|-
TGCGCCAGCAGCCAGCTCCTTCCCAGGACTAGCGGGGCCCCATGCCCGCAGTATTTT
CASSQLLPRTSGAPCPQYF
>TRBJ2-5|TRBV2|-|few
TGTGCCAGCAGTGCTTGGACAGACCAAGAGACCCAGTACTTC
CASSAWTDQETQYF
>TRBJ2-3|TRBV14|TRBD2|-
TGTGCCAGCAGCCCCAGTGGGCGGGGGTATTCGGATACGCAGTATTTT
CASSPSGRGYSDTQYF
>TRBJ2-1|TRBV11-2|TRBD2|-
TGTGCCAGCAGCCCGGGGACTAGCGGGGGGAGTGAGCAGTTCTTC
CASSPGTSGGSEQFF
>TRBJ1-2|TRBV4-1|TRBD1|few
TGCGCCAGCAGCCAAGATGACAGGGGCAATGGCTACACCTTC
CASSQDDRGNGYTF
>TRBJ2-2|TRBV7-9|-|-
TGTGCCAGCAGCCCTAATTCGAACACCGGGGAGCTGTTTTTT
CASSPNSNTGELFF
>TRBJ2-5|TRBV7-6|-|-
TGTGCCAGCAGCCCCTCTCGCTTCGGTCGGGGGGCGGGAGAGACCCAGTACTTC
CASSPSRFGRGAGETQYF
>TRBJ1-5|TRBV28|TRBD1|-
TGTGCCAGCAGCACATTGCTTAGCCCGGGACAGTACAATCAGCCCCAGCATTTT
CASSTLLSPGQYNQPQHF
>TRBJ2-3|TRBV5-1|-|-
TGCGCCAGCAATCAACAGGCAGCATCAGATAGCACAGATACGCAGTATTTT
CASNQQAASDSTDTQYF
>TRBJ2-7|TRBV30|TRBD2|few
TGTGCCTGGGGACTAGCGGGGGGGAAGGACTACGAGCAGTACTTC
CAWGLAGGKDYEQYF
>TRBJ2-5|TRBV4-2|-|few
TGTGCCAGCAGCCAGACCAGACAGGACAAGAGAGAGACCCAGTACTTC
CASSQTRQDKRETQYF
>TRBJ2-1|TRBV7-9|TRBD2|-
TGTGCCAGCAGTTCCGGAGCGGGGGGTTACAATGAGCAGTTCTTC
CASSSGAGGYNEQFF
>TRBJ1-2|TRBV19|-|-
TGTGCCAGTACTCGTTCCCGGGAAGCTAACTATGGCTACACCTTC
CASTRSREANYGYTF
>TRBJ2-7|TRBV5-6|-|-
TGTGCCAGCAGCTTGATCCGGTCGTACGAGCAGTACTTC
CASSLIRSYEQYF
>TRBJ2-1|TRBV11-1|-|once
TGTGCCAGCAGAGAGGGAGCGACCTACAATGAGCAGTTCTTC
CASREGATYNEQFF
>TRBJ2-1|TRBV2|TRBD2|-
TGTGCCAGCACCAGAAGGAGAATACTAGCGGGGGAGCTCAATGAGCAGTTCTTC
CASTRRRILAGELNEQFF
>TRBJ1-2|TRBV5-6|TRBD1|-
TGTGCCAGCAGCTTCGGGGTATTGGGGACAGGCGTAGACTATGGCTACACCTTC
CASSFGVLGTGVDYGYTF
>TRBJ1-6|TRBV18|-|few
TGTGCCAGCTCACCCCAGGGGTCGGGTTATAATTCACCCCTCCACTTT
CASSPQGSGYNSPLHF
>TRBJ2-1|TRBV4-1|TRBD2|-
TGCGCCAGCAGCCAAGATAGCGGGGGGACGGGGTATGAGCAGTTCTTC
CASSQDSGGTGYEQFF
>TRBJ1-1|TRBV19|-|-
TGTGCCAGTAGTAAGGGGTTGGGGCGATTCGCTGAAGCTTTCTTT
CASSKGLGRFAEAFF
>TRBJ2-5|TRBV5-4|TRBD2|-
TGTGCCAGCAGCGAATGGACTAGCGGTGTCCAAGAGACCCAGTACTTC
CASSEWTSGVQETQYF
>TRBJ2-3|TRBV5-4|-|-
TGTGCCAGCAGCTGGGACTGGGGCCAAGGGGCAGATACGCAGTATTTT
CASSWDWGQGADTQYF
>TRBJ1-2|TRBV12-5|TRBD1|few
TGTGCTAGTGGTCCCGGGACAGGGGATGGCTACACCTTC
CASGPGTGDGYTF
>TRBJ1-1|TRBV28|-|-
TGTGCCAGCAGTAGTTCAGGGCACACTGAAGCTTTCTTT
CASSSSGHTEAFF